The 32 T cell receptor beta chains below all came from one sample that was sequenced in a study of blood T cell repertoires in COVID-19. Assay used: immunoSEQ multiplex PCR; TCRdb lists only in-frame clones, some missing. The data show some 200,000 clones, under 90% seen once. Specimen: peripheral blood. The receptors were gathered from an elderly man with acute or convalescent COVID-19.

The CDR3 DNA sequence: TGTGCCACCAGTGATTTTAGGAGCTATGGCTACACCTTC. It translates to CATSDFRSYGYTF. The rearrangement uses TRBV24-1 and TRBJ1-2; no firm D call. CDR3 length: 13 residues. CDR1 and CDR2 from the germline V gene are KGHDR and SFDVKD. Between the trimmed V and J ends, which lost 1 base and 4 bases, there was a span of 6 bases.

The CDR3 protein is CASSYARLGASPLHF. The CDR3 coding sequence is TGTGCCAGCAGTTACGCCAGGCTCGGCGCTTCACCCCTCCACTTT. This chain joins TRBV6-5 and TRBJ1-6; D gene uncertain. Trimming cost V 2 bases and J 9 bases, with 14 bases left between them. Germline V gene sequence: CDR1 MNHEY, CDR2 SVGAGI. CDR3 size: 15 residues.

The chain employs TRBV7-9 and TRBJ1-1, with D unclear. The CDR3 is 13 residues long. V lost 0 bases and J lost 5, with 7 bases in between. CDR1 SEHNR and CDR2 FQNEAQ come from the germline V gene (reference sequence). CDR3 DNA sequence: TGTGCCAGCAGCTTAGCGTCTGCGACTGAAGCTTTCTTT. Translation gives CASSLASATEAFF.

This clone was counted once. The genes are TRBV11-3 and TRBJ2-4, with a weak D call TRBD2 (5 bases). The V end lost 8 bases, the J end lost 5 bases, and 16 bases lay between the germline ends. CDR1 SGHNT and CDR2 YENEEA come from the germline V gene. This CDR3 is built from 14 residues. CDR3 sequence: CASQPAESQNIQYF. The CDR3 DNA reads TGTGCCAGCCAGCCAGCGGAGTCCCAAAACATTCAGTACTTC.

The V call is TRBV7-2, the J call TRBJ1-3, with D possibly being TRBD1 (5 bases). V lost 5 bases to trimming and J lost 0 bases, with 14 bases between them. The CDR3 is 16 residues long. The germline V gene has CDR1 SGHTA and CDR2 FQGNSA. The CDR3 coding sequence is TGTGCCAGCAGCCGTGGGGGGGGTGGCTCTGGAAACACCATATATTTT. Its protein is CASSRGGGGSGNTIYF.

This chain uses TRBV15 with TRBJ1-1; no firm D call. The CDR3 is made up of 15 amino acids. V was clipped by 1 base and J by 5 bases, with 14 bases between them. CDR1 and CDR2 (germline): LNHNV, YYDKDF (reference sequence). CDR3 nucleotides: TGTGCCACCAGCAGAGGCGAGGCTTTTGGAACTGAAGCTTTCTTT. Its translation is CATSRGEAFGTEAFF. Combining the CDR3 with reference TRBV15 and TRBJ1-1 gives the whole variable domain DAMVIQNPRYQVTQFGKPVTLSCSQTLNHNVMYWYQQKSSQAPKLLFHYYDKDFNNEADTPDNFQSRRPNTSFCFLDIRSPGLGDTAMYLCATSRGEAFGTEAFFGQGTRLTVV.

The gene calls are TRBV5-1 and TRBJ2-2; D ambiguous. V was clipped by 1 base and J by 6 bases, with 10 bases between them. Germline CDR1 reads SGHRS; CDR2 reads YFSETQ. CDR3 length equals 14 residues. The DNA of the CDR3 is TGCGCCAGCAGCTTGCGAGTAGATGCCGGGGAGCTGTTTTTT. Translating it yields CASSLRVDAGELFF.

V usage is TRBV19 and J usage is TRBJ1-2, with D uncertain. V was cut by 3 bases and J by 8 bases, with 10 bases left in between. Germline CDR1 is LNHDA and CDR2 is SQIVND (reference sequence). The CDR3 totals 12 residues. The DNA of the CDR3 is TGTGCCAGTAGTATCCAGGCTTTCGGCTACACCTTC. Translating gives CASSIQAFGYTF.

The rearrangement links TRBV21-1 to TRBJ2-4; the D call TRBD1 from the table was never checked on the DNA. TRBV21-1 is labeled a pseudogene. The CDR3 covers 19 residues. For the CDR3, the DNA is TGTGCCAGCAGCAAACGGACAGGGGTTAGAAGAGTAGCCAAAAACATTCAGTACTTC. It codes for CASSKRTGVRRVAKNIQYF.

The chain is built from TRBV6-5 and TRBJ2-5, with TRBD1 matching 11 bases. With 6 bases clipped from V and 3 bases from J, the junction kept 6 bases outside the gene matches. The germline V gene encodes CDR1 MNHEY and CDR2 SVGAGI. This CDR3 comprises 15 residues. This CDR3 is CASSPWGQGEETQYF. The CDR3 DNA reads TGTGCCAGCAGCCCCTGGGGACAGGGGGAAGAGACCCAGTACTTC.

V is TRBV10-2 and J is TRBJ2-3; TRBD1 aligns across 7 bases. Germline V gene lookup returns CDR1 WSHSY and CDR2 SAAADI. The length of the CDR3 is 15 residues. V trimming: 4 bases; J trimming: 3 bases; junction bases outside the gene matches: 7. The CDR3 DNA sequence: TGCGCCAGCAGTGTTCGCGACAGGGTGACAGATACGCAGTATTTT. Translation gives CASSVRDRVTDTQYF.

The chain recombines TRBV29-1 with TRBJ1-2; D remains unclear. V lost 1 base to trimming and J lost 9 bases, with 18 bases between them. The CDR3 runs 14 residues. Germline CDR1 is SQVTM and CDR2 is ANQGSEA. The CDR3 DNA reads TGCAGCGTTGAAGGTAGCCAGATACGTCGAAGCTACACCTTC. It specifies CSVEGSQIRRSYTF.

This clone was seen a few times. The chain recombines TRBV5-1 with TRBJ2-1, with 7 bases identical to TRBD1. The CDR3 covers 15 residues. V shed 0 bases, J shed 7 bases, and the junction held 7 bases outside the gene matches. From germline, CDR1 is SGHRS and CDR2 YFSETQ. The CDR3 region is CASSLVSTGHNEQFF. In DNA form, the CDR3 reads TGCGCCAGCAGCTTGGTTTCGACAGGGCATAATGAGCAGTTCTTC.

This clone appeared a few times. The chain is built from TRBV6-6 and TRBJ1-1; 11 nucleotides match TRBD1. This CDR3 spans 14 amino acids. Germline loops: CDR1 MNHNY, CDR2 SVGAGI (reference sequence). With 6 bases clipped from V and 7 bases from J, the junction kept 7 bases outside the gene matches. The chain's CDR3 is CASRGDRGLDEAFF. DNA of the CDR3: TGTGCCAGCAGGGGGGACAGGGGGTTGGATGAAGCTTTCTTT.

The chain employs TRBV6-6 and TRBJ2-7, with TRBD1 matching over 9 bases. V shed 5 bases, J shed 7 bases, and the junction held 9 bases outside the gene matches. The CDR3 covers 14 residues. Germline CDR1 MNHNY, CDR2 SVGAGI (reference sequence). CDR3: CASSPRTGVGEQYV. As DNA, the CDR3 is TGTGCCAGCAGTCCTAGGACAGGGGTCGGGGAGCAGTACGTC.

This chain links TRBV10-3 with TRBJ2-1, with 9 bases matching TRBD2. Germline V gene data show CDR1 as ENHRY and CDR2 as SYGVKD. The CDR3 runs 15 residues. V lost 4 bases, J lost 3 bases, and 4 bases stayed unmatched. The CDR3 sequence: CAISASGKSYNEQFF. Written as DNA, the CDR3 is TGTGCCATCAGTGCTAGCGGGAAAAGCTACAATGAGCAGTTCTTC.

The chain employs TRBV5-5 and TRBJ2-1; D unresolved. The CDR3 contains 16 residues. Germline-derived CDR1 and CDR2 are SGHKS and YYEKEE (reference sequence). The V gene lost 0 bases and the J gene lost 5 bases, with 15 bases spanning the gap. CDR3 loop: CASSLVVVVSHNEQFF. The CDR3 DNA reads TGTGCCAGCAGCTTGGTGGTGGTGGTAAGCCACAATGAGCAGTTCTTC.

In its sample, this clone was seen once. V usage is TRBV5-1 and J usage is TRBJ1-1; tentatively, D is TRBD1 (6 bases). V shed 0 bases and J shed 7 bases, with 13 bases lying between them. The CDR3 runs to 14 residues. CDR1 and CDR2 (germline): SGHRS, YFSETQ. DNA of the CDR3: TGCGCCAGCAGCTTGGCCGCGGGGGGCCGTGAAGCTTTCTTT. As protein: CASSLAAGGREAFF.

The J gene is TRBJ1-4, the V gene TRBV19; D unresolved. Germline V gene sequence: CDR1 LNHDA, CDR2 SQIVND (reference sequence). V was trimmed by 3 bases and J by 3 bases, leaving 5 bases between them. This CDR3 spans 13 amino acids. The CDR3 region is CASSIPSNEKLFF. Here the CDR3 DNA reads TGTGCCAGTAGTATTCCGTCTAATGAAAAACTGTTTTTT.

The gene calls are TRBV21-1 and TRBJ2-7; TRBD2, as called in the table, went unchecked against the DNA. TRBV21-1 is marked as a pseudogene. This CDR3 spans 17 amino acids. CDR3: CASSSLPSGANLHEQYV. In DNA, the CDR3 is TGTGCCAGCAGCTCCTTACCTTCGGGAGCTAATCTTCACGAGCAGTACGTC.

The chain employs TRBV7-2 and TRBJ2-7, with 9 positions matching TRBD1. Trimming at V came to 5 bases and at J to 1 base, leaving 6 bases not matched to a gene. The CDR3 is 15 residues long. Germline V CDR1 and CDR2: SGHTA, FQGNSA. This CDR3 reads CASSGRDRASYEQYF. The CDR3 DNA sequence: TGTGCCAGCAGCGGCCGGGACAGGGCTTCCTACGAGCAGTACTTC. The full variable domain, its missing parts supplied by reference TRBV7-2 and TRBJ2-7, is GAGVSQSPSNKVTEKGKDVELRCDPISGHTALYWYRQSLGQGLEFLIYFQGNSAPDKSGLPSDRFSAERTGGSVSTLTIQRTQQEDSAVYLCASSGRDRASYEQYFGPGTRLTVT.

The rearrangement joins TRBV2 to TRBJ2-7; 9 positions match TRBD2. Per the germline V gene, CDR1 is SNHLY and CDR2 is FYNNEI. This CDR3 is built from 14 residues. Trimming took 6 bases from V and 2 from J; bases not matched to a gene: 5. The CDR3 here is CASRVAGAAYEQYV. The CDR3 region has the DNA TGTGCCAGCAGGGTAGCGGGAGCCGCCTACGAGCAGTACGTC.

Only a few counts were recorded for this clone. The V and J genes are TRBV5-4 and TRBJ2-3, with D perhaps matching TRBD1 (5 bases). From germline, CDR1 is SGHNT and CDR2 YYREEE (reference sequence). This CDR3 spans 14 amino acids. V lost 2 bases and J lost 5, with 12 bases in between. CDR3 sequence: CASSLRGAIDTQYF. The CDR3 region has the DNA TGTGCCAGCAGCTTAAGGGGCGCGATAGATACGCAGTATTTT.

This chain uses TRBV6-5 with TRBJ2-1, with 7 bases that match TRBD1. Germline CDR1 MNHEY, CDR2 SVGAGI. CDR3 length: 15 residues. Losses at the gene ends were 6 bases for V and 2 bases for J; bases not matched to a gene: 7. The CDR3 DNA is TGTGCCAGCAGCCGCCAGCAGGGGGCCTACAATGAGCAGTTCTTC. Translated: CASSRQQGAYNEQFF.

The chain links TRBV19 to TRBJ2-3; 12 bases agree with TRBD2. Unmatched junction bases numbered 2, after V lost 0 bases and J lost 1 base. CDR1 is LNHDA, CDR2 SQIVND, per germline (reference sequence). This CDR3 has 17 amino acids. The CDR3: CASSIDRTSGGTDTQYF. CDR3 DNA: TGTGCCAGTAGTATAGACCGGACTAGCGGGGGCACAGATACGCAGTATTTT. Supplemented by reference TRBV19 and TRBJ2-3, the full variable domain reads DGGITQSPKYLFRKEGQNVTLSCEQNLNHDAMYWYRQDPGQGLRLIYYSQIVNDFQKGDIAEGYSVSREKKESFPLTVTSAQKNPTAFYLCASSIDRTSGGTDTQYFGPGTRLTVL.

The chain combines TRBV7-2 with TRBJ2-5; TRBD2 matches at 8 bases. J gave up 4 bases and V 5 bases, and 12 bases lay outside the gene matches. The CDR3 sequence is 16 residues long. The germline V gene has CDR1 SGHTA and CDR2 FQGNSA. The CDR3 DNA sequence: TGTGCCAGCAGCGTCGCCGGGACTAGAGGTGGAGAGACCCAGTACTTC. It translates to CASSVAGTRGGETQYF. The whole variable domain, filled in from reference TRBV7-2 and TRBJ2-5, reads GAGVSQSPSNKVTEKGKDVELRCDPISGHTALYWYRQSLGQGLEFLIYFQGNSAPDKSGLPSDRFSAERTGGSVSTLTIQRTQQEDSAVYLCASSVAGTRGGETQYFGPGTRLLVL.

CDR3 protein: CATRGQGNNYGYTF. The CDR3 DNA follows: TGTGCCACCAGGGGACAGGGCAATAACTATGGCTACACCTTC. The chain is built from TRBV24-1 and TRBJ1-2; TRBD1 matches 9 bases. The CDR3 has 14 residues. Germline lookup yields CDR1 KGHDR and CDR2 SFDVKD. With 7 bases clipped from V and 1 base from J, the junction kept 3 bases outside the gene matches.

The chain links TRBV23-1 to TRBJ2-5; TRBD2 matches 9 bases. TRBV23-1 is filed as an ORF, its function uncertain. This CDR3 region has 15 residues. With 0 bases clipped from V and 8 bases from J, the junction kept 7 bases outside the gene matches. CDR3 protein: CASSQSGTSKYTQYF. The CDR3, as DNA: TGCGCCAGCAGTCAATCCGGGACTAGCAAATATACCCAGTACTTC.

V is TRBV28 and J is TRBJ1-2, with unresolved D. The CDR3 totals 13 residues. Germline V gives CDR1 MDHEN, CDR2 SYDVKM. Trimming shortened V by 3 bases and J by 0 bases, and 5 bases separated the two germline ends. The DNA for the CDR3 is TGTGCCAGCAGTTTTAATGCTAACTATGGCTACACCTTC. Its translation: CASSFNANYGYTF.

The V call is TRBV2, the J call TRBJ2-1, with 12 bases lining up with TRBD2. CDR3 size: 17 residues. The V gene end was trimmed by 4 bases and the J gene end by 7 bases; junction bases not matched to a gene: 11. Germline CDR1 SNHLY, CDR2 FYNNEI. The CDR3 DNA reads as TGTGCCAGCAGTGGTAGTCTAGCGGGAGGGTCTTGGAATGAGCAGTTCTTC. Its protein product is CASSGSLAGGSWNEQFF.

This clone has a handful of counts. The rearrangement links TRBV28 to TRBJ2-3; D perhaps matches TRBD1 (5 bases). Trimming shortened V by 7 bases and J by 4 bases, and 15 bases separated the two germline ends. This CDR3 is built from 14 residues. Germline V gives CDR1 MDHEN, CDR2 SYDVKM. Here the CDR3 reads CASTPGLPPDTQYF. The CDR3 DNA reads as TGTGCCAGCACACCAGGGTTGCCCCCAGATACGCAGTATTTT.

The gene calls are TRBV7-6 and TRBJ2-3, with 8 positions matching TRBD2. Trimming removed 6 bases from V and 4 bases from J; junction bases left unmatched: 9. The CDR3 loop spans 15 amino acids. CDR1 SGHVS and CDR2 FNYEAQ come from the germline V gene. CDR3 amino acids: CASRLLAAQADTQYF. CDR3 sequence (DNA): TGTGCCAGCAGGCTACTAGCGGCCCAAGCAGATACGCAGTATTTT. The full variable domain, completed using reference TRBV7-6 and TRBJ2-3, is GAGVSQSPRYKVTKRGQDVALRCDPISGHVSLYWYRQALGQGPEFLTYFNYEAQQDKSGLPNDRFSAERPEGSISTLTIQRTEQRDSAMYRCASRLLAAQADTQYFGPGTRLTVL.